This is a list of T cell receptor beta chains from one sample in a study of CD8+ T cells in alopecia areata. Using immunoSEQ multiplex PCR, the repertoire was profiled, and TCRdb retains in-frame clones only, with some absent. The table has around 210,000 clones, 45% to 70% seen once. The material sequenced was CD8+ T cells sorted from blood. Every receptor here comes from a human donor in good health. The CDR3 runs from the conserved cysteine through the conserved F or W. Each record gives: V gene, J gene, CDR3 protein.

TRBV9	TRBJ2-2	CASSVSGVPTGELFF
TRBV6-4	TRBJ1-1	CASSDSLGATEAFF
TRBV27	TRBJ2-1	CASSLVTSGGAPNEQFF
TRBV4-1	TRBJ1-1	CASSQHKNTEAFF
TRBV2	TRBJ1-1	CASSEGVRGSEAFF
TRBV5-1	TRBJ2-7	CASSHTGVYEQYF
TRBV7-2	TRBJ2-1	CASSPQAPSGYNEQFF
TRBV6-1	TRBJ1-5	CASIGPGVPRQPQHF
TRBV11-2	TRBJ2-2	CASSPGAGRAPNTGELFF
TRBV28	TRBJ2-3	CASRVAMDTQYF
TRBV27	TRBJ1-6	CASSLDRGHSPLHF
TRBV7-9	TRBJ2-1	CASSHDTAVTNEQFF
TRBV12-5	TRBJ2-7	CASGPGQGAALEQYF
TRBV5-6	TRBJ2-7	CASSRNGVPREQYF
TRBV29-1	TRBJ2-7	CSVEDRFGTDRPLEQYF
TRBV11-2	TRBJ2-6	CASSLSGGPSGANVLTF
TRBV7-9	TRBJ2-7	CASSSGVRDTSYEQYF
TRBV5-1	TRBJ2-3	CASSLEGFPDTQYF
TRBV25-1	TRBJ1-2	CASSEAGQGDGYTF
TRBV4-1	TRBJ1-5	CASSQVNRASNQPQHF
TRBV5-6	TRBJ2-5	CASSLVLGEETQYF
TRBV7-9	TRBJ1-1	CASSLLGATEAFF
TRBV6-4	TRBJ2-1	CASSESGGMNEQFF
TRBV25-1	TRBJ2-7	CASSDGGTEYF
TRBV5-1	TRBJ2-3	CASSLLVYTDTQYF
TRBV27	TRBJ1-5	CASSLSGARNQPQHF
TRBV4-1	TRBJ1-2	CASSQDLGNNYGYTF
TRBV19	TRBJ1-2	CASSTGTVSGYTF
TRBV10-3	TRBJ2-3	CAINTLQGLDTQYF
TRBV9	TRBJ2-7	CASSTTPLPVDEQYF
TRBV5-6	TRBJ1-1	CASSPQGSNTEAFF
TRBV29-1	TRBJ1-4	CSVLQGDSEKLFF
TRBV2	TRBJ2-3	CASSEVSGGSTDTQYF
TRBV7-8	TRBJ1-2	CASSLLDRVHTF
TRBV27	TRBJ1-1	CASSLRGRGTEAFF
TRBV10-3	TRBJ2-1	CAISGQGDNEQFF
TRBV2	TRBJ2-1	CATSTDLSYNEQFF
TRBV4-1	TRBJ2-3	CASSQKQVPTDTQYF
TRBV5-1	TRBJ2-2	CASSLAKGASAELFF
TRBV13	TRBJ2-5	CASSATSGGARETQYF
TRBV7-9	TRBJ2-7	CASSFQDTYYEQYF
TRBV4-1	TRBJ1-2	CASSQDDRGYGYTF
TRBV27	TRBJ2-7	CASSFGSNYEQYF
TRBV27	TRBJ1-1	CASSLLRNTEAFF
TRBV19	TRBJ1-2	CASSDGDYSSGYTF
TRBV5-1	TRBJ2-7	CASKRPGPYEQYF
TRBV7-6	TRBJ2-3	CASSRYDSSLTDTQYF